This TCR beta chain was sequenced during a study of T cells after posttransplantation cyclophosphamide. Study-wide results and caveats: After PTCy, TRB diversity resembled that of CNI/methotrexate controls. TRB overlap between skin or GI tissue T cells and blood was limited.

The CDR3 spans 14 residues. The junction had 3 bases not matched to a gene; V was cut back by 0 bases and J by 6 bases. Germline V gene sequence: CDR1 SGHNT, CDR2 YYREEE (reference sequence). This related bone marrow graft donor gave peripheral blood on the day of marrow donation. Sequencing was performed with immunoSEQ multiplex PCR; in TCRdb, only in-frame clones are kept and a portion is missing. The data show tens of thousands of clones, with none appearing a single time. This clone was seen ten or more times. Its antigen remains unknown. The sequencing sample was made of PBMCs. The gene calls are TRBV5-4 and TRBJ1-2, with 9 nucleotides matching TRBD1. This TCR was sampled from a woman under 40 in good health and a related stem cell transplant donor. The CDR3: CASSLGQGVDGYTF. The CDR3 bases are TGTGCCAGCAGCTTGGGACAGGGGGTTGATGGCTACACCTTC. Drawing the rest from reference TRBV5-4 and TRBJ1-2, the complete variable domain is ETGVTQSPTHLIKTRGQQVTLRCSSQSGHNTVSWYQQALGQGPQFIFQYYREEENGRGNFPPRFSGLQFPNYSSELNVNALELDDSALYLCASSLGQGVDGYTFGSGTRLTVV.